The clone carrying this TCR beta chain was found many times. The target antigen is unknown. Alpha and beta libraries were amplified separately from the second PCR onward. CMV status came from CD4+ T cell IFNgamma after overnight CMV lysate stimulation of fresh PBMCs. There are 19 residues in the CDR3. Germline lookup yields CDR1 LGHNA and CDR2 YSLEER. V was cut by 2 bases and J by 4 bases, with 21 bases left in between. Two oligonucleotides, mixed equimolar, formed the beta constant-region primer covering TRBC1 and TRBC2. Nested alpha and beta constant-region primers with the SP2 primer drove four PCR rounds on ligated cDNA. TCRdb re-derived calls from the UMI-ligation and nested PCR reads in MiXCR, one entry per CDR3 protein. The data hold under 35,000 distinct CDR3 sequences, with about 18% observed a single time. The data belong to a study of naive and memory T cell subsets. Study conclusions and caveats: Clonotypes are single alpha or beta chains, not paired receptors.

The chain has TRBV4-3 and TRBJ1-6; D might be TRBD1 (6 bases). Sequenced sample: effector memory CD4+ T cells from blood. Subset reported: effector memory, CD45RA- CD27-. The receptor was isolated from a human donor in good health. Here the CDR3 DNA reads TGCGCCAGCAGCCAATCGGGTCGAGGACAGAAGAAATATAATTCACCCCTCCACTTT. Its translation: CASSQSGRGQKKYNSPLHF.